This section outlines one TCR beta chain sequence together with its context. The antigen is unknown. The entry originates in a study of T cells in localized non-small cell lung cancer. Profiling relied on immunoSEQ multiplex PCR, and the TCRdb table lists in-frame clones only, not all of them. This table has some 50,000 clones, 85% to 90% appearing once. The germline V gene encodes CDR1 SGHAT and CDR2 FQNNGV. The CDR3 runs 15 residues. V shed 4 bases, J shed 1 base, and the junction held 7 bases outside the gene matches. Study-level findings and limits: Tumor trailed uninvolved adjacent lung in T cell clonality, which peaked there.

The source of this sequence is a female donor with stage II lung adenocarcinoma. This chain joins TRBV11-2 and TRBJ2-7, with TRBD1 matching 7 bases. Here the sequenced sample was PBMCs, taken before any cancer treatment. The DNA for the CDR3 is TGTGCCAGCAGCTCGGACCGGGACAGATCCTACGAGCAGTACTTC. It codes for CASSSDRDRSYEQYF.